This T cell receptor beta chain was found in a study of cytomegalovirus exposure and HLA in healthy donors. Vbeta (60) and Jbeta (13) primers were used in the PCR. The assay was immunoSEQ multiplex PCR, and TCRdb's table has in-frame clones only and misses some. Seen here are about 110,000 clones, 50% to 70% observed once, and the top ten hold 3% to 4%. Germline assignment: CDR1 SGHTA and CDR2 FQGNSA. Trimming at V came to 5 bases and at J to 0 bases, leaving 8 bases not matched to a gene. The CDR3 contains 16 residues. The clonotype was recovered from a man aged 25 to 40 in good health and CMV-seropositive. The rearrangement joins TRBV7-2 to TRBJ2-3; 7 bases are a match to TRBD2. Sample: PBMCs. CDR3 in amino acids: CASSKLAEASTDTQYF. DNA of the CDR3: TGTGCCAGCAGCAAGCTAGCGGAGGCTAGCACAGATACGCAGTATTTT.